The next 21 T cell receptor beta chains were all read from a single sample in a study of hypomethylating agent response in myelodysplastic syndrome (dated by TCRdb to about 2021). Libraries were constructed by the immunoSEQ multiplex PCR assay. In its TCRdb copy, this immuneACCESS table keeps in-frame sequences only and misses some clones. Where compared with another copy, unresolved V genes explain less than half of these, and the others have no known cause. The sample profile shows around 4,400 clones; approximately 84% of them were found once. The top ten hold approximately 8% of the sample. This material consisted of bone marrow, taken before or after starting hypomethylating agent treatment for myelodysplastic syndrome (not recorded which). The receptor source for this set is a human donor with myelodysplastic syndrome.

The chain joins TRBV11-2 to TRBJ2-7; D uncertain. The CDR3 has 15 amino acids. V dropped 0 bases and J dropped 4 bases, with 13 bases sitting between them. CDR1 is SGHAT, CDR2 FQNNGV, per germline. In nucleotides, the CDR3 is TGTGCCAGCAGCTTAGATCAAATCAGGCCTTACGAGCAGTACTTC. This encodes CASSLDQIRPYEQYF. The whole variable domain, remainder taken from reference TRBV11-2 and TRBJ2-7, is EAGVAQSPRYKIIEKRQSVAFWCNPISGHATLYWYQQILGQGPKLLIQFQNNGVVDDSQLPKDRFSAERLKGVDSTLKIQPAKLEDSAVYLCASSLDQIRPYEQYFGPGTRLTVT.

V gene TRBV5-6 combines with J gene TRBJ1-1, with D perhaps TRBD1 (5 bases). Trimming took off 4 bases at V and 7 bases at J, with 11 bases between the two ends. Germline V CDR1 and CDR2: SGHDT, YYEEEE. This CDR3 is built from 12 residues. CDR3 nucleotides: TGTGCCAGCAGCAGGGGATATATTGAAGCTTTCTTT. Its translation: CASSRGYIEAFF.

The table lists this clone with a count of one. The chain joins TRBV18 to TRBJ1-1, with D perhaps TRBD1 (5 bases). The CDR3 length is 12 residues. V gave up 4 bases and J gave up 5 bases, with 8 bases separating them. Germline lookup yields CDR1 KGHSH and CDR2 LQKENI. DNA for the CDR3: TGTGCCAGCTCACAGGGGTGGACTGAAGCTTTCTTT. As protein: CASSQGWTEAFF.

This chain uses TRBV19 with TRBJ2-5; 10 bases align to TRBD1. J was trimmed by 4 bases and V by 1 base; bases with no gene match: 6. CDR1 is LNHDA, CDR2 SQIVND, per germline (reference sequence). The length of the CDR3 is 16 residues. The CDR3 loop is CASSIGRQGAGETQYF. CDR3 DNA: TGTGCCAGTAGTATAGGGCGACAGGGGGCGGGAGAGACCCAGTACTTC.

This chain joins TRBV11-2 and TRBJ1-1, with D possibly TRBD1 on 6 matching bases. Germline lookup yields CDR1 SGHAT and CDR2 FQNNGV. V dropped 1 base and J dropped 1 base, with 10 bases sitting between them. The CDR3 length is 15 residues. The DNA of the CDR3 is TGTGCCAGCAGCTTAGTTCAGGGGCCGAACACTGAAGCTTTCTTT. This codes for CASSLVQGPNTEAFF.

The rearrangement joins TRBV6-4 to TRBJ1-2; D is ambiguous. The CDR3 is 13 amino acids. Germline CDR1 MRHNA, CDR2 SNTAGT. V dropped 6 bases and J dropped 4 bases, with 12 bases sitting between them. The CDR3 is CASSLDGGYGYTF. The CDR3 DNA sequence: TGTGCCAGCAGCCTGGACGGAGGCTATGGCTACACCTTC.

This clone was seen only once. The chain carries TRBV29-1 and TRBJ2-5; TRBD1 matches 9 bases. This CDR3 contains 14 residues. The V gene end was trimmed by 6 bases and the J gene end by 5 bases; junction bases not matched to a gene: 10. The germline V gene has CDR1 SQVTM and CDR2 ANQGSEA. In nucleotides, the CDR3 is TGCAGCGTGGAACCGGGACAGGGCGGGGAGACCCAGTACTTC. Amino acids: CSVEPGQGGETQYF.

This clone has only a few counts. The V and J genes are TRBV19 and TRBJ1-1, with TRBD1 identical over 7 bases. V shed 7 bases and J 0 bases; nucleotides not matched to a gene: 5. Germline loops: CDR1 LNHDA, CDR2 SQIVND (reference sequence). The CDR3 spans 14 residues. DNA for the CDR3: TGTGCCAGTAAGGTGACAGGGATGAACACTGAAGCTTTCTTT. Encoded protein: CASKVTGMNTEAFF.

V and J are TRBV5-1 and TRBJ1-4; possible D gene TRBD1, 5 bases. CDR3 length: 14 amino acids. The germline V gene encodes CDR1 SGHRS and CDR2 YFSETQ. The germline V and J ends were trimmed by 0 bases and 6 bases, with 9 bases remaining between them. The CDR3 DNA sequence: TGCGCCAGCAGCTTGGGGGGGGTCGATGAAAAACTGTTTTTT. It translates to CASSLGGVDEKLFF. Complete variable domain (other parts from reference TRBV5-1 and TRBJ1-4): KAGVTQTPRYLIKTRGQQVTLSCSPISGHRSVSWYQQTPGQGLQFLFEYFSETQRNKGNFPGRFSGRQFSNSRSEMNVSTLELGDSALYLCASSLGGVDEKLFFGSGTQLSVL.

The V and J genes are TRBV7-2 and TRBJ1-3; D gene uncertain. The CDR3 extends over 12 amino acids. Germline V CDR1 and CDR2: SGHTA, FQGNSA. Trimming pared 8 bases from V and 0 bases from J, leaving 5 bases between. CDR3 sequence reads: CASAVSGNTIYF. Written as DNA, the CDR3 is TGTGCCAGCGCCGTCTCTGGAAACACCATATATTTT.

This rearrangement joins TRBV18 to TRBJ2-5, with 11 bases fitting TRBD1. The germline V gene has CDR1 KGHSH and CDR2 LQKENI. The ends lost 6 bases at V and 5 bases at J; junction bases unmatched: 8. This CDR3 is built from 15 residues. The CDR3 bases are TGTGCCAGCTCCCCCGGACAGGGGGCAAGGGAGACCCAGTACTTC. Protein sequence: CASSPGQGARETQYF. Full variable domain (remainder filled in from reference TRBV18 and TRBJ2-5): NAGVMQNPRHLVRRRGQEARLRCSPMKGHSHVYWYRQLPEEGLKFMVYLQKENIIDESGMPKERFSAEFPKEGPSILRIQQVVRGDSAAYFCASSPGQGARETQYFGPGTRLLVL.

The gene calls are TRBV10-2 and TRBJ1-1, with D unclear. Trimming shortened V by 3 bases and J by 3 bases, and 8 bases separated the two germline ends. The CDR3 consists of 13 residues. Germline V gene lookup returns CDR1 WSHSY and CDR2 SAAADI. The CDR3 nucleotides read TGCGCCAGCAGTGACCCTGGGGACACTGAAGCTTTCTTT. Encoded protein: CASSDPGDTEAFF.

CDR3 sequence reads: CASSLLVARDTQYF. CDR3 nucleotide sequence: TGTGCCAGCAGCTTGTTGGTGGCGCGCGATACGCAGTATTTT. V is TRBV5-6 and J is TRBJ2-3; D not resolved. Trimming cost V 1 base and J 6 bases, with 12 bases left between them. From germline, CDR1 is SGHDT and CDR2 YYEEEE. This CDR3 region has 14 residues.

The chain has TRBV6-1 and TRBJ1-5, with D possibly being TRBD1 (6 bases). V was pared by 4 bases and J by 3 bases, with 13 bases between. The germline V gene encodes CDR1 MNHNS and CDR2 SASEGT. This CDR3 is 15 amino acids long. As DNA, the CDR3 is TGTGCCAGCAGTGGCTTAACAGGGAACAATCAGCCCCAGCATTTT. It specifies CASSGLTGNNQPQHF.

The chain employs TRBV9 and TRBJ1-1; D is undetermined. This CDR3 is built from 15 residues. Trimming removed 0 bases at V and 0 bases at J, with 9 bases between. The germline CDR1 and CDR2 sequences are SGDLS and YYNGEE. The DNA for the CDR3 is TGTGCCAGCAGCGTAGGAGGCCTCATGAACACTGAAGCTTTCTTT. This translates into CASSVGGLMNTEAFF.

This chain joins TRBV14 and TRBJ2-6; 8 bases line up with TRBD1. This CDR3 spans 16 amino acids. Germline CDR1 and CDR2: SGHDN and FVKESK. The J segment lost 2 bases and the V segment lost 4 bases, leaving 4 bases of the junction unmatched. CDR3 in DNA: TGTGCCAGCAGCCTGGACAGGGTCCCTGGGGCCAACGTCCTGACTTTC. Its protein product is CASSLDRVPGANVLTF.

V is TRBV6-5 and J is TRBJ2-6; D unresolved. The V gene's germline CDR1 is MNHEY and CDR2 SVGAGI. The CDR3 is made up of 14 amino acids. The V end was cut by 5 bases, the J end by 0 bases, with 5 bases between. The DNA of the CDR3 is TGTGCCAGCAGTGACATCTCTGGGGCCAACGTCCTGACTTTC. Protein sequence: CASSDISGANVLTF.

The V and J genes are TRBV25-1 and TRBJ2-5, with D possibly matching TRBD2 (5 bases). The CDR3 runs to 14 residues. Germline CDR1 MGHDK, CDR2 SYGVNS. The V end lost 1 base, the J end lost 2 bases, and 8 bases lay between the germline ends. DNA of the CDR3: TGTGCCAGCAGTGAATTTCGGGGTCAAGAGACCCAGTACTTC. It is translated as CASSEFRGQETQYF.

The chain employs TRBV19 and TRBJ1-2, with unresolved D. The CDR3 has 14 residues. V lost 3 bases, J lost 0 bases, and 8 bases lay in between. Germline V gene lookup returns CDR1 LNHDA and CDR2 SQIVND (reference sequence). The CDR3 coding sequence is TGTGCCAGTAGTATTGGGTCTCCTAACTATGGCTACACCTTC. This translates into CASSIGSPNYGYTF.

The rearrangement uses TRBV29-1 and TRBJ1-4; 9 bases are shared with TRBD1. Germline assignment: CDR1 SQVTM and CDR2 ANQGSEA. This CDR3 spans 13 amino acids. Trimming took 7 bases from V and 8 from J; bases not matched to a gene: 8. The CDR3 DNA reads TGCAGCGGAAAAACAGGGGGCGACGAAAAACTGTTTTTT. It translates to CSGKTGGDEKLFF.

This chain connects TRBV7-2 to TRBJ2-1; 11 bases agree with TRBD2. The CDR3 runs to 14 residues. The V gene's germline CDR1 is SGHTA and CDR2 FQGNSA. Germline trimming cut 6 bases from V and 6 bases from J; bases unmatched to any gene: 4. The CDR3, as DNA: TGTGCCAGCAGTCAACTAGCGGGGGTCAATGAGCAGTTCTTC. This encodes CASSQLAGVNEQFF.